A single sample gave rise to the 12 T cell receptor beta chains below, sequenced in a study of T cells expressing NK-cell markers. TCRdb re-called the 5' RACE reads; every CDR3 protein appears as one record, without DNA. There are about 430,000 distinct CDR3 sequences in the sample, with almost 1.5% held by the top ten. Sequenced input: blood T cells: a sorted CD56 or NKG2C T cell subset, CD4+ or CD8+ T cells, or bulk PBMC T cells (not recorded which). Receptor source: a woman in her forties or fifties in good health.

This chain joins TRBV4-1 and TRBJ2-5. Germline CDR1 and CDR2: MGHRA and YSYEKL. The CDR3 has 13 residues. CDR3 region: CASSQFSTETQYF.

The chain carries TRBV12-3 or TRBV12-4 and TRBJ1-4; the D gene TCRdb calls, TRBD1, cannot be checked with no DNA. The length of the CDR3 is 14 residues. CDR3 residues: CASRRTGFNEKLFF.

The chain links TRBV3-1 to TRBJ2-5; without DNA, the TCRdb call of TRBD2 cannot be checked. The V gene's germline CDR1 is LGHDT and CDR2 YNNKEL (reference sequence). The CDR3 is made up of 14 amino acids. CDR3 in amino acids: CASRGIGLRETQYF.

This chain connects TRBV14 to TRBJ2-3; checking the TCRdb D call of TRBD1 is not possible without DNA. There are 17 residues in the CDR3. Germline-derived CDR1 and CDR2 are SGHDN and FVKESK. The CDR3 region is CASSHDRTGGFTDTQYF.

J is TRBJ1-5 and V is TRBV29-1; TCRdb's D gene call, TRBD1, goes unchecked for lack of DNA. The CDR3 runs 12 residues. Germline CDR1 SQVTM, CDR2 ANQGSEA. CDR3: CSVGGGNQPQHF. Variable domain in full (rest from reference TRBV29-1 and TRBJ1-5): SAVISQKPSRDICQRGTSLTIQCQVDSQVTMMFWYRQQPGQSLTLIATANQGSEATYESGFVIDKFPISRPNLTFSTLTVSNMSPEDSSIYLCSVGGGNQPQHFGDGTRLSIL.

This chain connects TRBV20-1 to TRBJ2-1; the D call from TCRdb, TRBD2, cannot be confirmed without DNA. The germline CDR1 and CDR2 sequences are DFQATT and SNEGSKA (reference sequence). CDR3 length equals 14 residues. CDR3 protein: CSGPAAGAGVEQFF.

The chain employs TRBV7-9 and TRBJ2-7. CDR1 and CDR2 (germline): SEHNR, FQNEAQ (reference sequence). This CDR3 has 14 residues. CDR3 sequence: CASSFLTGSYEQYF. Together with reference TRBV7-9 and TRBJ2-7, the CDR3 gives the full variable domain: DTGVSQNPRHKITKRGQNVTFRCDPISEHNRLYWYRQTLGQGPEFLTYFQNEAQLEKSRLLSDRFSAERPKGSFSTLEIQRTEQGDSAMYLCASSFLTGSYEQYFGPGTRLTVT.

V and J are TRBV7-3 and TRBJ2-2. CDR3 size: 14 residues. Per germline, CDR1 SGHTA and CDR2 FQGTGA. This CDR3 is CASSTDGDTGELFF. Looking up the rest from reference TRBV7-3 and TRBJ2-2 gives the full variable domain: GAGVSQTPSNKVTEKGKYVELRCDPISGHTALYWYRQSLGQGPEFLIYFQGTGAADDSGLPNDRFFAVRPEGSVSTLKIQRTERGDSAVYLCASSTDGDTGELFFGEGSRLTVL.

The V gene is TRBV6-5, the J gene TRBJ2-1; TCRdb's D call of TRBD2 is untestable without DNA. This CDR3 region has 14 residues. Germline-derived CDR1 and CDR2 are MNHEY and SVGAGI. CDR3 sequence: CASSGGLAGGEQFF.

The chain recombines TRBV6-4 with TRBJ2-1; the TCRdb call, TRBD2, lacks DNA for checking. Germline V gene lookup returns CDR1 MRHNA and CDR2 SNTAGT. This CDR3 is built from 14 residues. Here the CDR3 reads CASSDSWGVFEQFF.

The chain joins TRBV28 to TRBJ2-7; lacking DNA, the TRBD1 call made by TCRdb goes unchecked. Germline V gene sequence: CDR1 MDHEN, CDR2 SYDVKM. The CDR3 runs 14 residues. CDR3 loop: CASSLGTGKYEQYF.

This chain uses TRBV21-1 with TRBJ1-2; TCRdb reports TRBD1, a call that lacks DNA to check it against. TRBV21-1 is labeled a pseudogene. This CDR3 contains 15 residues. CDR3 sequence: CASIRDRPYHYGYTF.